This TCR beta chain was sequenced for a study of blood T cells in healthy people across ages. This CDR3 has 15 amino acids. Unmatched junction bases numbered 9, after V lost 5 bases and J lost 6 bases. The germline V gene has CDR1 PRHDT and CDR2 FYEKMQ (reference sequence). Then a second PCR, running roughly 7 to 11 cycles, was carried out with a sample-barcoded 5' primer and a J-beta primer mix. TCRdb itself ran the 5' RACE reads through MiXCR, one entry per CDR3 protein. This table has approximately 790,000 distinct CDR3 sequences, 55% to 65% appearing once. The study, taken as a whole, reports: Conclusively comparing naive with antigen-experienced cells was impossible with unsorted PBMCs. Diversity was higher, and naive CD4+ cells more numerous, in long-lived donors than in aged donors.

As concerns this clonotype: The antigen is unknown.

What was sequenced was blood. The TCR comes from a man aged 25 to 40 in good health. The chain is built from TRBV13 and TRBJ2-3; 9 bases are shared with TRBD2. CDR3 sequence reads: CASSPMGGGADTQYF. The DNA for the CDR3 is TGTGCCAGCAGCCCAATGGGCGGGGGGGCCGATACGCAGTATTTT.